The clone carrying this TCR beta chain appeared a few times. No antigen is known for it. The data stem from a study of cytomegalovirus exposure and HLA in healthy donors. Study-wide results and caveats: The study recorded 150 to 200 TCR beta chains that were cytomegalovirus-associated. Sequencing likely produced, as an artifact, a cluster of highly shared sequence variants.

Trimming cost V 5 bases and J 11 bases, with 18 bases left between them. The germline gives CDR1 MNHNS, CDR2 SASEGT. The CDR3 is 14 residues long. The primer mix had 60 Vbeta and 13 Jbeta primers. The protocol was immunoSEQ multiplex PCR, while the TCRdb copy is restricted to in-frame clones and leaves out a portion. The table records 150,000 to 200,000 clones, roughly 80% of them present only once. This receptor was obtained from a male donor in good health and CMV-seronegative. The chain has TRBV6-1 and TRBJ1-4; D is ambiguous. The sequenced sample was PBMCs. In nucleotides, the CDR3 is TGTGCCAGCAGTCCAGAACGGGATTCGGTGAAACTGTTTTTT. It is translated as CASSPERDSVKLFF.